This T cell receptor beta chain was profiled in a study of CD8 T cells in ankylosing spondylitis (dated by TCRdb to between 2016 and 2019). Background for the entire study: To find TCR variants linked to disease, the study profiled T cell receptor beta repertoires in ankylosing spondylitis patients and healthy donors. Peripheral blood was sampled, and synovial fluid was additionally collected from ankylosing spondylitis patients. The whole study cohort included 108 healthy donors and about two dozen ankylosing spondylitis patients. The investigation overall reported the following: A TCR beta motif of fewer than 10 highly homologous amino acid variants appeared characteristic of blood from ankylosing spondylitis patients. In peripheral blood, the disease-linked clones were found at relatively low frequencies and had a CD8+ phenotype. Some motif variants were previously reported in synovial fluid and blood of reactive arthritis patients, suggesting common disease-initiation mechanisms. Significant enrichment of the disease-linked clones was reported in matched synovial fluid samples from ankylosing spondylitis patients.

Trimming leaves V shorter by 5 bases and J shorter by 5 bases, with the junction holding 12 bases beyond the gene matches. The CDR3, from cysteine to phenylalanine, totals 14 residues. The CDR3 DNA has 42 bases and is translated from base 1. The germline V gene provides CDR1 SQVTM and CDR2 ANQGSEA. TCRdb lists the instrument as Illumina HiSeq 2500. Quantitative 5'-RACE with molecular barcodes was the method used to prepare the TCR beta libraries. From the authors' description of their analysis: To identify disease-linked TCR variants, a new computational method was used, one built on a probabilistic model of VDJ rearrangement. Starting from the raw public reads, TCRdb applied fastp trimming at Q25, assembled clones with MiXCR and retained in-frame beta chains. Every CDR3 protein is listed once, alongside the most common genes and DNA of its rows. TCRdb assigned the V and J calls; the authors' analysis was not used. The sample contains about 800,000 distinct CDR3 sequences, roughly 10% of them found a single time. The ten largest clones take up about 0.49% of the sample.

This clonotype was seen many times. The antigen it binds to is not known. No clone much larger than this one lies a single base away; base qualities are absent. The chain uses TRBV29-1 and TRBJ2-7, with TRBD1 matching 7 junction bases. This TCR was recovered from a male donor with ankylosing spondylitis. Sequencing input: blood, either unsorted or a sorted T cell fraction (not recorded which). The sequenced DNA: TGCAGCGTTAAAAGGGGGCCAGGTTCGGACGAGCAGTACTTC. It codes for CSVKRGPGSDEQYF.